The T cell receptor beta chain described here comes from a study of shared clonotypes between healthy human individuals. Study details: Donor ages ranged 18 to 49 years: two women, a few men. Findings and caveats of the study: Incomplete sequencing of sorted subsets was indicated by rarefaction despite large depth.

As to this clone: Antigen: not known.

Data came from immunoSEQ multiplex PCR; TCRdb stores just in-frame clones and leaves some out. This sample has about a million clones; approximately 76% occur once, and the top ten carry approximately 1.5%. The CDR3 contains 13 residues. Trimming shortened V by 0 bases and J by 7 bases, and 10 bases separated the two germline ends. The V gene's germline CDR1 is SGDLS and CDR2 YYNGEE. The sequencing sample was made of memory CD4+ T cells sorted from blood. Subset specified: CD45RA-negative fraction. This sequence originates from a man between 18 and 29 years old in good health. This sequence joins TRBV9 and TRBJ1-1, with D possibly matching TRBD1 (5 bases). The CDR3 spells CASSVEGPGEAFF. The CDR3 DNA follows: TGTGCCAGCAGCGTAGAGGGGCCGGGTGAAGCTTTCTTT.